This T cell receptor (beta chain) appears in the sequencing data of a study of CD8+ T cells in alopecia areata. The study's findings and limits: Elevated clonality characterized lesional scalp relative to normal scalp, particularly in alopecia totalis/universalis. With patients, TCR sharing proved less clear than in mice, a difference possibly related to HLA.

Sequencing used cDNA as its template, made by extracting RNA and reverse transcribing it. Here immunoSEQ multiplex PCR was the method, and the copy in TCRdb shows in-frame clones only, minus some. The sample shows over 85,000 clones, roughly 47% of them seen only once. Specimens obtained from alopecia areata patients comprised lesional scalp punch biopsies and peripheral blood. PBMCs served as the source from which CD4+ and CD8+ T cells were sorted. Points on this clone: Its specificity is unknown.

Sequenced input: CD4+ T cells sorted from blood. The TCR was taken from a human donor with alopecia areata.

Here the CDR3 DNA reads TGCGCCAGCAGTCAATCCCATTTAGGGATCCTAGCCAAAAACATTCAGTACTTC. This encodes CASSQSHLGILAKNIQYF. This chain joins TRBV23-1 and TRBJ2-4; D uncertain. TRBV23-1 is an ORF, and what it does is uncertain. Trimming removed 0 bases at V and 0 bases at J, with 15 bases between. The CDR3 consists of 18 residues.